A selection of T cell receptor beta chains follows, all from one sample in a study of cytomegalovirus exposure and HLA in healthy donors. The protocol was immunoSEQ multiplex PCR, while the TCRdb copy is restricted to in-frame clones and leaves out a portion. This repertoire shows over 110,000 clones, roughly three quarters found once; its top ten account for approximately 1%. Sequenced sample: PBMCs. Every receptor here comes from a man aged 18 to 29 in good health and CMV-seronegative. Each CDR3 is given with its conserved first and last residue. D genes are given only for firm matches. Only some rows state a clone size, as once, few, many or a class for expanded clones.

size	V	D	J	CDR3	DNA
-	TRBV11-2	TRBD1	TRBJ1-2	CASSPRGPNYGYTF	TGTGCCAGCAGCCCCAGGGGGCCTAACTATGGCTACACCTTC
-	TRBV14	-	TRBJ2-3	CASSQVPFYTQYF	TGTGCCAGCAGCCAAGTCCCGTTCTATACGCAGTATTTT
-	TRBV7-2	TRBD2	TRBJ2-3	CASSLVRAGVRGTQYF	TGTGCCAGCAGCTTAGTTCGAGCGGGGGTCAGGGGTACGCAGTATTTT
-	TRBV7-2	TRBD1	TRBJ1-5	CASSLAGTADNQPQHF	TGTGCCAGCAGCTTAGCCGGGACAGCCGACAATCAGCCCCAGCATTTT
-	TRBV25-1	TRBD1	TRBJ2-7	CASSEGAGGSYEQYF	TGTGCCAGCAGTGAAGGGGCAGGGGGCTCCTACGAGCAGTACTTC
-	TRBV27	-	TRBJ2-1	CASSLETAYNEQFF	TGTGCCAGCAGTTTAGAGACAGCCTACAATGAGCAGTTCTTC
few	TRBV5-1	-	TRBJ1-1	CASSLEGVGAEAFF	TGCGCCAGCAGCTTGGAGGGGGTAGGCGCTGAAGCTTTCTTT
-	TRBV7-8	-	TRBJ2-3	CASSLKRAFSPSTDTQYF	TGTGCCAGCAGCTTAAAGCGTGCCTTCTCTCCTAGCACAGATACGCAGTATTTT
-	TRBV5-1	TRBD1	TRBJ1-4	CASSYGQGQGTNEKLFF	TGCGCCAGCAGCTACGGACAGGGGCAGGGAACTAATGAAAAACTGTTTTTT
-	TRBV7-8	-	TRBJ1-5	CASSLGLGGSERYSNQPQHF	TGTGCCAGCAGCTTAGGGTTAGGGGGTTCAGAGAGGTATAGCAATCAGCCCCAGCATTTT
-	TRBV9	-	TRBJ2-5	CASSGLLQETQYF	TGTGCCAGCAGTGGACTCCTCCAAGAGACCCAGTACTTC
-	TRBV4-3	-	TRBJ2-7	CASSQDRTGINEQYF	TGCGCCAGCAGCCAAGATCGAACGGGGATCAACGAGCAGTACTTC
few	TRBV30	-	TRBJ1-1	CAWRPLMNTEAFF	TGTGCCTGGAGGCCACTAATGAACACTGAAGCTTTCTTT
-	TRBV7-2	TRBD2	TRBJ2-1	CASSLGGGALYEQFF	TGTGCCAGCAGCTTGGGCGGGGGGGCTCTGTATGAGCAGTTCTTC
-	TRBV19	-	TRBJ1-5	CASSIFRAGNQPQHF	TGTGCCAGTAGTATTTTCAGGGCTGGCAATCAGCCCCAGCATTTT
-	TRBV15	TRBD1	TRBJ1-2	CATSSGTANYGYTF	TGTGCCACCAGCAGCGGGACAGCTAACTATGGCTACACCTTC
-	TRBV7-2	TRBD1	TRBJ2-5	CASSDRGRVEETQYF	TGTGCCAGCAGCGACAGGGGCAGGGTAGAAGAGACCCAGTACTTC
-	TRBV5-6	-	TRBJ2-3	CASSLAPRGGDTQYF	TGTGCCAGCAGCTTGGCGCCTAGGGGAGGAGATACGCAGTATTTT
-	TRBV9	TRBD2	TRBJ2-7	CASSSLAGPFYEQYF	TGTGCCAGCAGCTCCTTAGCGGGGCCCTTCTACGAGCAGTACTTC
once	TRBV19	TRBD1	TRBJ2-5	CASGRGLRETQYF	TGTGCCAGCGGCAGGGGGCTTCGGGAGACCCAGTACTTC
-	TRBV27	-	TRBJ1-2	CASSRGRGLGYGYTF	TGTGCCAGCAGCCGAGGCCGGGGTCTCGGGTATGGCTACACCTTC
-	TRBV6-1	TRBD2	TRBJ2-2	CASSGLAGATTGELFF	TGTGCCAGCAGTGGCCTAGCGGGGGCCACCACCGGGGAGCTGTTTTTT
-	TRBV19	TRBD1	TRBJ2-7	CASRRQGVHEQYF	TGTGCCAGTAGACGACAGGGGGTCCACGAGCAGTACTTC
once	TRBV19	-	TRBJ1-6	CASSIPPGQINSPLHF	TGTGCCAGTAGTATCCCTCCAGGACAAATTAATTCACCCCTCCACTTT
-	TRBV13	TRBD1	TRBJ1-6	CASSLGGTGSWGSPLHF	TGTGCCAGCAGCTTAGGAGGGACAGGGTCGTGGGGTTCACCCCTCCACTTT
-	TRBV7-2	TRBD1	TRBJ2-5	CASSRRTGKDETQYF	TGTGCCAGCAGCCGACGGACAGGGAAAGATGAGACCCAGTACTTC
-	TRBV4-1	-	TRBJ1-1	CASSQVQFAEAFF	TGCGCCAGCAGCCAAGTACAGTTTGCTGAAGCTTTCTTT
-	TRBV7-2	TRBD1	TRBJ1-2	CASSTHRGLEGGYTF	TGTGCCAGCAGCACGCACAGGGGACTAGAGGGTGGCTACACCTTC
few	TRBV6-5	-	TRBJ1-1	CAARTRMNTEAFF	TGTGCCGCACGGACAAGAATGAACACTGAAGCTTTCTTT